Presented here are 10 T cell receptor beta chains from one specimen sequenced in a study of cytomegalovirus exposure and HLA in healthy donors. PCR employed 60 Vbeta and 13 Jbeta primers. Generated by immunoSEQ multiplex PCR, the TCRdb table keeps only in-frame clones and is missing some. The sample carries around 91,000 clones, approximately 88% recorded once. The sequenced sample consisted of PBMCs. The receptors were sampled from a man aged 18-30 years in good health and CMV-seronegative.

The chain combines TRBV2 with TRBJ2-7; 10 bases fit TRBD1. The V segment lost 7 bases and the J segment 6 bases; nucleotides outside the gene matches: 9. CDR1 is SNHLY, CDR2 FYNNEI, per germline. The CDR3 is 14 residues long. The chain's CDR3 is CASKAGQGGSEQYF. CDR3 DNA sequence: TGTGCCAGCAAAGCTGGACAGGGGGGGTCCGAGCAGTACTTC.

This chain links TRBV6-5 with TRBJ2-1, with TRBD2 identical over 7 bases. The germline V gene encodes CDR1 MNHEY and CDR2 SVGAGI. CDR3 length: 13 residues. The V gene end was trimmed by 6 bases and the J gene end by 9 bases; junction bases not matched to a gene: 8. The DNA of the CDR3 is TGTGCCAGCAGCTCCTCTCGCGGGAGTGAGCAGTTCTTC. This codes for CASSSSRGSEQFF.

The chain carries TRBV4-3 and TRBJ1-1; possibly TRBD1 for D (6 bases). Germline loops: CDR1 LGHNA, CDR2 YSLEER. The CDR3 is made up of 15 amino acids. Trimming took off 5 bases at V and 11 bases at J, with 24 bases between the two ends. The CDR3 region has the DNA TGCGCCAGCAGCAAAAGTCGTCGGACAGCGTCAGTTGCTTTCTTT. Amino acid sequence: CASSKSRRTASVAFF.

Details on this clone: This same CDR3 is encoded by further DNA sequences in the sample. The CDR3 DNA sequence: TGTGCCTGGACTAGCGGGAGAGCCAAAAACATTCAGTACTTC. Its protein product is CAWTSGRAKNIQYF. The genes are TRBV30 and TRBJ2-4; 10 bases line up with TRBD2. Germline CDR1 is GTSNPN and CDR2 is SVGIG (reference sequence). CDR3 length equals 14 residues. The V and J ends lost 4 bases and 0 bases, in that order; junction bases with no gene match: 0.

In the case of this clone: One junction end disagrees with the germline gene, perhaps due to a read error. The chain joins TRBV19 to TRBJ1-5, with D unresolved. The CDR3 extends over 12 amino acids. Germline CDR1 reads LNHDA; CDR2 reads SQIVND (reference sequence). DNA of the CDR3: TGTGCCAATAGTATAGAGAGACAGCCCCAGCATTTT. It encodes CANSIERQPQHF.

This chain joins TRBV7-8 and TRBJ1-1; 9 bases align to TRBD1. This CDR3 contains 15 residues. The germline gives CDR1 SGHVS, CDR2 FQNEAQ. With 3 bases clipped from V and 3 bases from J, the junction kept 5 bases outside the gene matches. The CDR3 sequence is CASSFRTGDYTEAFF. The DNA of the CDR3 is TGTGCCAGCAGCTTTCGGACAGGGGATTACACTGAAGCTTTCTTT. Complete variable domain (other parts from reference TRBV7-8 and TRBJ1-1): GAGVSQSPRYKVAKRGQDVALRCDPISGHVSLFWYQQALGQGPEFLTYFQNEAQLDKSGLPSDRFFAERPEGSVSTLKIQRTQQEDSAVYLCASSFRTGDYTEAFFGQGTRLTVV.

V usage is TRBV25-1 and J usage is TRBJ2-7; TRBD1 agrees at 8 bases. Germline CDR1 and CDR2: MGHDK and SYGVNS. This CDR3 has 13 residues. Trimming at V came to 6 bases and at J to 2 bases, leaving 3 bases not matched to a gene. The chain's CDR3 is CASSVTGAYEQYF. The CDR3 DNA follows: TGTGCCAGCAGCGTGACAGGGGCCTACGAGCAGTACTTC.

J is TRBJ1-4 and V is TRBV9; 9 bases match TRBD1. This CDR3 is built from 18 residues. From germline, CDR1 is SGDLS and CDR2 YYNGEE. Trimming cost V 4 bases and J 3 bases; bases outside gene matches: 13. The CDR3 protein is CASSRDRAVWGSNEKLFF. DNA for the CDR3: TGTGCCAGCAGCAGGGACAGGGCAGTATGGGGATCTAATGAAAAACTGTTTTTT.

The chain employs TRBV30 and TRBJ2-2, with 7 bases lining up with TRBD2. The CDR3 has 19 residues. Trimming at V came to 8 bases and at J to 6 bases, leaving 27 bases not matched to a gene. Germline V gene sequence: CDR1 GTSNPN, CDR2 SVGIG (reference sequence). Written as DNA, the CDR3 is TGTGCCAGCGGAGGAATTAGAGGGAGGGCCCGCCGGGTAGCCGGGGAGCTGTTTTTT. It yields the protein CASGGIRGRARRVAGELFF.

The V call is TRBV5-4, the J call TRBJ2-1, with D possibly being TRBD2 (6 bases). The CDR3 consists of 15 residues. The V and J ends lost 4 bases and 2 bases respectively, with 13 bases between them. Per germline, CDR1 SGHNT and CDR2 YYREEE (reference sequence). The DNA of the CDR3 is TGTGCCAGCAGCGGGGGGACCTCAACCTACAATGAGCAGTTCTTC. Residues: CASSGGTSTYNEQFF.